Listed here is a single TCR beta chain. The data were obtained in a study of T cell changes during pregnancy in multiple sclerosis. Germline V gene lookup returns CDR1 SNHLY and CDR2 FYNNEI. This CDR3 comprises 12 residues. Trimming took 8 bases from V and 4 from J, leaving 11 bases between them. Some clones are missing from TCRdb's copy, which holds only in-frame ones; the method was immunoSEQ multiplex PCR. Seen here are approximately 80,000 clones, approximately 94% observed once, and the top ten hold 2% to 3%. The source is a female donor with multiple sclerosis, enrolled in a pregnancy study. The gene calls are TRBV2 and TRBJ2-5, with D perhaps TRBD2 (5 bases). Sample: peripheral blood, taken in the third trimester of pregnancy. The CDR3 region has the DNA TGTGCCAGCGCCCGGGGTCCAGAGACCCAGTACTTC. This encodes CASARGPETQYF.